This T cell receptor (beta chain) derives from a study of post-analysis software for immune sequencing data. Study background: Multiple sclerosis in the patients followed relapsing-remitting, secondary progressive and progressive-relapsing courses.

Study results and caveats: Normalized Chao1 diversity was significantly reduced in patients versus controls. Elevated frequency relative to controls characterized roughly five TRBV segments in patients, TRBV5-6, TRBV5-1 and TRBV20-1 among them.

Libraries were made from TCR beta cDNA, and they carried unique molecular identifiers. With about 0.95 to 10 million T cells as the source, roughly 500,000 cDNA molecules resulted. Each CDR3 protein is one row after TCRdb ran MiXCR on the PCR reads. Of approximately 250,000 distinct CDR3 sequences in the sample, 30% to 45% were seen once. The CDR3 runs to 13 residues. The V end was cut by 6 bases, the J end by 4 bases, with 10 bases between. From germline, CDR1 is MDHEN and CDR2 SYDVKM. In the case of this clonotype: What it binds is not known.

The rearrangement uses TRBV28 and TRBJ1-5; D possibly corresponds to TRBD1 (5 bases). The origin of this receptor is a girl aged 10 to 17 with multiple sclerosis. The sequenced material came from blood. The CDR3 region is CASRGRGNQPQHF. As DNA, the CDR3 is TGTGCCAGCAGGGGACGGGGTAATCAGCCCCAGCATTTT.